This entry lists 24 T cell receptor beta chains sequenced from one sample in a study of response to subunit inactivated influenza vaccine. TCRdb re-analysed the RT-PCR reads in MiXCR, keeping a single row per CDR3 protein. The repertoire has roughly 630,000 distinct CDR3 sequences, less than 15% of them found once; the top ten carry around 7.6%. Sequenced material: PBMCs from blood, taken less than 15 days before vaccination. The source is a man aged 50 to 60 who received an inactivated influenza vaccine.

This clonotype was found a few times. The chain uses TRBV5-1 and TRBJ1-4; D is unclear. V was shortened by 5 bases and J by 0 bases, with 8 bases between the two germline ends. Germline lookup yields CDR1 SGHRS and CDR2 YFSETQ. This CDR3 is 14 amino acids long. CDR3 DNA: TGCGCCAGCAGTTACGGATCAACTAATGAAAAACTGTTTTTT. Amino acids: CASSYGSTNEKLFF.

This clonotype was seen a few times. The V and J genes are TRBV20-1 and TRBJ1-3; possibly TRBD1 for D (5 bases). Germline CDR1 and CDR2: DFQATT and SNEGSKA (reference sequence). The CDR3 consists of 11 residues. Trimming removed 6 bases from V and 9 bases from J, with 12 bases in between. The CDR3 coding sequence is TGCAGTGCGGGGACCAAAGGCACCATATATTTT. It specifies CSAGTKGTIYF.

The table lists this clonotype with a few counts. V gene TRBV5-1 combines with J gene TRBJ2-7, with 7 bases fitting TRBD2. Germline-derived CDR1 and CDR2 are SGHRS and YFSETQ. This CDR3 spans 18 amino acids. The trim removed 1 base at V and 0 bases at J, leaving 13 bases unmatched. As DNA, the CDR3 is TGCGCCAGCAGCTTGACCGGGCGGGGGAGTCCGCGCTCCTACGAGCAGTACTTC. This translates into CASSLTGRGSPRSYEQYF. The full variable domain, its missing parts supplied by reference TRBV5-1 and TRBJ2-7, is KAGVTQTPRYLIKTRGQQVTLSCSPISGHRSVSWYQQTPGQGLQFLFEYFSETQRNKGNFPGRFSGRQFSNSRSEMNVSTLELGDSALYLCASSLTGRGSPRSYEQYFGPGTRLTVT.

The chain links TRBV5-1 to TRBJ1-6, with 10 nucleotides matching TRBD1. The CDR3 has 14 amino acids. Per the germline V gene, CDR1 is SGHRS and CDR2 is YFSETQ. The junction had 4 bases not matched to a gene; V was cut back by 4 bases and J by 9 bases. CDR3 nucleotide sequence: TGCGCCAGCAGCCCGGGACAGGGGCCTTCACCCCTCCACTTT. It translates to CASSPGQGPSPLHF.

A few counts support this clonotype. The chain has TRBV11-2 and TRBJ2-1; D is perhaps TRBD2 (7 bases). V lost 0 bases to trimming and J lost 10 bases, with 19 bases between them. The CDR3 length is 16 residues. Germline CDR1 reads SGHAT; CDR2 reads FQNNGV. CDR3 region: CASSLDLGGAFWEQFF. CDR3 nucleotides: TGTGCCAGCAGCTTAGATTTGGGGGGGGCGTTCTGGGAGCAGTTCTTC.

This clonotype occurred a few times. The rearrangement joins TRBV5-1 to TRBJ1-2, with TRBD1 matching over 9 bases. This CDR3 has 16 residues. The V segment lost 4 bases and the J segment 4 bases; nucleotides outside the gene matches: 11. Per germline, CDR1 SGHRS and CDR2 YFSETQ. The CDR3 bases are TGCGCCAGCAGCCGCAGGACAGGGGTTGACGGCTATGGCTACACCTTC. Residues: CASSRRTGVDGYGYTF.

The rearrangement joins TRBV20-1 to TRBJ2-5; 8 positions agree with TRBD2. The junction had 16 bases not matched to a gene; V was cut back by 3 bases and J by 4 bases. The V gene's germline CDR1 is DFQATT and CDR2 SNEGSKA (reference sequence). The CDR3 runs to 17 residues. The CDR3 spells CSARDPFEGLAPETQYF. The CDR3 DNA sequence: TGCAGTGCTAGGGATCCCTTTGAAGGACTAGCCCCAGAGACCCAGTACTTC.

This clonotype has a count of ten or more. V gene TRBV7-8 combines with J gene TRBJ2-2, with 10 bases identical to TRBD2. CDR1 and CDR2 (germline): SGHVS, FQNEAQ. V was clipped by 4 bases and J by 6 bases; unmatched bases: 8. The CDR3 is made up of 16 amino acids. The CDR3, as DNA: TGTGCCAGCAGCTCCTCTAGCGGGGGCTTCGCCGGGGAGCTGTTTTTT. It specifies CASSSSSGGFAGELFF.

At least ten counts were recorded for this clonotype. The rearrangement links TRBV2 to TRBJ2-1; D is unresolved. Germline V gene lookup returns CDR1 SNHLY and CDR2 FYNNEI. This CDR3 comprises 11 residues. V was cut by 7 bases and J by 4 bases, with 5 bases left in between. The CDR3 bases are TGTGCCAGCACCCGTTACAATGAGCAGTTCTTC. This translates into CASTRYNEQFF.

This clonotype turned up a few times. The chain recombines TRBV28 with TRBJ2-7; 8 bases map to TRBD1. Germline V gene sequence: CDR1 MDHEN, CDR2 SYDVKM. The CDR3 totals 15 residues. The ends lost 5 bases at V and 1 base at J; junction bases unmatched: 7. The DNA of the CDR3 is TGTGCCAGCAGTATGTTGGGGACAGGTTCCTACGAGCAGTACTTC. Encoded protein: CASSMLGTGSYEQYF.

This clonotype ranks as medium-sized (0.01 to 0.1%). The rearrangement uses TRBV7-8 and TRBJ1-5; 8 bases agree with TRBD1. Germline values: CDR1 SGHVS, CDR2 FQNEAQ. The V gene end was trimmed by 1 base and the J gene end by 6 bases; junction bases not matched to a gene: 8. CDR3 length: 16 amino acids. The CDR3 reads CASSLVAGGPGQPQHF. The CDR3 bases are TGTGCCAGCAGCTTAGTCGCAGGGGGCCCCGGTCAGCCCCAGCATTTT.

This sequence joins TRBV4-3 and TRBJ2-2; D is ambiguous. Trimming cost V 3 bases and J 4 bases, with 12 bases left between them. Germline V gene lookup returns CDR1 LGHNA and CDR2 YSLEER. The CDR3 is made up of 15 amino acids. The CDR3 sequence is CASSQNLGITGELFF. The CDR3 DNA is TGCGCCAGCAGCCAGAACCTGGGGATCACCGGGGAGCTGTTTTTT.

This clonotype was picked up a small number of times. The rearrangement uses TRBV5-1 and TRBJ2-5, with D possibly matching TRBD1 (6 bases). This CDR3 has 15 amino acids. Germline V gene lookup returns CDR1 SGHRS and CDR2 YFSETQ. Trimming took off 2 bases at V and 4 bases at J, with 15 bases between the two ends. The CDR3: CASSLYYRVAETQYF. CDR3 DNA sequence: TGCGCCAGCAGCTTATATTACAGGGTTGCAGAGACCCAGTACTTC.

The sample holds many counts of this clonotype. The chain combines TRBV29-1 with TRBJ1-1, with D possibly matching TRBD1 (5 bases). The CDR3 extends over 10 amino acids. CDR1 and CDR2 from the germline V gene are SQVTM and ANQGSEA. The V end was cut by 6 bases, the J end by 7 bases, with 9 bases between. CDR3 coding DNA: TGCAGCGTCGGGGGGGGTGAAGCTTTCTTT. Its protein is CSVGGGEAFF.

This clonotype was observed a few times. V is TRBV27 and J is TRBJ2-6; 7 bases fit TRBD2. CDR1 and CDR2 (germline): MNHEY, SMNVEV (reference sequence). The CDR3 has 17 amino acids. The J segment lost 2 bases and the V segment lost 0 bases, leaving 4 bases of the junction unmatched. This CDR3 reads CASSLSRAGAGANVLTF. The CDR3 DNA reads TGTGCCAGCAGTTTATCGAGGGCGGGGGCTGGGGCCAACGTCCTGACTTTC.

V usage is TRBV29-1 and J usage is TRBJ1-5; 10 bases are shared with TRBD1. This CDR3 spans 13 amino acids. V lost 7 bases and J lost 3; bases outside the gene matches: 3. CDR1 is SQVTM and CDR2 is ANQGSEA in the germline V gene. CDR3 coding DNA: TGCAGCGCCGGGACAGGGGTCAATCAGCCCCAGCATTTT. Its protein is CSAGTGVNQPQHF.

The chain is built from TRBV5-1 and TRBJ2-1, with TRBD2 matching over 11 bases. V shed 0 bases, J shed 8 bases, and the junction held 1 base outside the gene matches. Germline CDR1 is SGHRS and CDR2 is YFSETQ. This CDR3 comprises 14 residues. In nucleotides, the CDR3 is TGCGCCAGCAGCTTGGTAGCGGGGGGGGATGAGCAGTTCTTC. This encodes CASSLVAGGDEQFF.

V gene TRBV5-5 combines with J gene TRBJ2-2; 10 bases map to TRBD1. Germline CDR1 and CDR2: SGHKS and YYEKEE (reference sequence). The J segment lost 4 bases and the V segment lost 2 bases, leaving 8 bases of the junction unmatched. The CDR3 loop spans 17 amino acids. CDR3 protein: CASSLDRGRVLTGELFF. In nucleotides, the CDR3 is TGTGCCAGCAGCTTAGACAGGGGGCGCGTTCTCACCGGGGAGCTGTTTTTT.

The sample holds many counts of this clonotype. V usage is TRBV3-1 and J usage is TRBJ2-2; 16 bases agree with TRBD2. The CDR3 contains 20 residues. Germline-derived CDR1 and CDR2 are LGHDT and YNNKEL (reference sequence). J lost 4 bases, V lost 3 bases, and 11 bases had no gene match. CDR3 nucleotides: TGTGCCAGCAGCCATGGCCTCGGGACTAGCGGGGGGGCCAGCACCGGGGAGCTGTTTTTT. Amino acids: CASSHGLGTSGGASTGELFF.

This clonotype was counted between two and nine times. This sequence joins TRBV24-1 and TRBJ2-2; 7 bases agree with TRBD1. CDR1 is KGHDR and CDR2 is SFDVKD in the germline V gene. There are 14 residues in the CDR3. Unmatched junction bases numbered 0, after V lost 5 bases and J lost 1 base. This chain's CDR3 is CATSGQGNTGELFF. As DNA, the CDR3 is TGTGCCACCAGTGGACAGGGGAACACCGGGGAGCTGTTTTTT.

This chain joins TRBV30 and TRBJ2-2; possible D gene TRBD2, 5 bases. The CDR3 covers 14 residues. V shed 0 bases and J shed 7 bases, with 12 bases lying between them. The germline V gene has CDR1 GTSNPN and CDR2 SVGIG (reference sequence). CDR3 sequence (DNA): TGTGCCTGGAGTGTGGGAGTTTCGGGCGGGGAGCTGTTTTTT. This encodes CAWSVGVSGGELFF.

This clonotype was seen a few times. This chain joins TRBV3-1 and TRBJ1-2; D perhaps matches TRBD1 (5 bases). The CDR3 spans 14 residues. CDR1 is LGHDT and CDR2 is YNNKEL in the germline V gene (reference sequence). Trimming removed 4 bases at V and 4 bases at J, with 13 bases between. The CDR3 nucleotides read TGTGCCAGCAGCCCGGGCTCCGACAGCTATGGCTACACCTTC. Translated: CASSPGSDSYGYTF.

This clonotype was detected ten times or more. This sequence joins TRBV20-1 and TRBJ2-2; 9 bases map to TRBD1. The V gene end was trimmed by 7 bases and the J gene end by 3 bases; junction bases not matched to a gene: 0. The CDR3 extends over 12 amino acids. Germline values: CDR1 DFQATT, CDR2 SNEGSKA (reference sequence). CDR3 sequence: CSGQGDTGELFF. CDR3 coding DNA: TGCAGTGGACAGGGGGACACCGGGGAGCTGTTTTTT.

The chain has TRBV12-3 or TRBV12-4 and TRBJ1-5; no definite D call. Trimming removed 0 bases from V and 2 bases from J, with 8 bases in between. The CDR3 is made up of 15 amino acids. CDR3 protein: CASSLAYTGNQPQHF. CDR3 DNA: TGTGCCAGCAGTTTAGCTTACACGGGCAATCAGCCCCAGCATTTT.